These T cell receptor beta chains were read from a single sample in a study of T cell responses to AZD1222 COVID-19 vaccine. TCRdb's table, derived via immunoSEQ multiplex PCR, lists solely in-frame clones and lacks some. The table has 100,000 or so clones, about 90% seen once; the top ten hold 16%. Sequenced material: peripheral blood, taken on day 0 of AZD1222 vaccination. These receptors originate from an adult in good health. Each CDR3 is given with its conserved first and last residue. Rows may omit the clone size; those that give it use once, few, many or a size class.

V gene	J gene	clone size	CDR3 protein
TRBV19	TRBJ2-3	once	CASSFSTGTGVGGTQYF
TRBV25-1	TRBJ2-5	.	CASRKGGTETQYF
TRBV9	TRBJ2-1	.	CASSVELAASYNEQFF
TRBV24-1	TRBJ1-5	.	CATNQGDSNQPQHF
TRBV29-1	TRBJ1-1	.	CSVDEQGKRTEAFF
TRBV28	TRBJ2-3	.	CASGSGSTDTQYF
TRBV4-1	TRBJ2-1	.	CASSLPPRTSAYNEQFF
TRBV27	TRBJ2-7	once	CASKGGHSGYEQYF
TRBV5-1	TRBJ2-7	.	CASSWGWTSGSSYEQYF
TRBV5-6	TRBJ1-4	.	CASSSGDSSDEKLFF
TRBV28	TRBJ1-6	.	CASSLVQLDYNSPLHF
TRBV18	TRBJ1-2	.	CASSPGRSVYGYTF
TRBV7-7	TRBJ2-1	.	CASSLGPAGHEQFF
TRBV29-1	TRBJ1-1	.	CSVIEQGQYTEAFF
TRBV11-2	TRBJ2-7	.	CASSLGALGGSGDEQYF
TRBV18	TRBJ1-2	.	CASSPFGQGQNYGYTF
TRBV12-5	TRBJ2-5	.	CASGQTLAGGQETQYF
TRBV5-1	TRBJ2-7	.	CASRQGSSYEQYF
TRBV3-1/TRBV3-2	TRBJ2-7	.	CASSHRTSGYEQYF
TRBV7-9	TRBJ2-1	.	CASSGLSEQFF
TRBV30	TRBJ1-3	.	CAWSTGLGLTGNTIYF
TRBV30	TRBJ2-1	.	CNAGDSEQFF
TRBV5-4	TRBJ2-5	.	CASSPDRAGWETQYF
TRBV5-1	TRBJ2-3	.	CASSPQGTSTDTQYF
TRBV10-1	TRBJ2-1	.	CASSPRTSLPYNEQFF
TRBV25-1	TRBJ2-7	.	CASSESPRGQGSYEQYF
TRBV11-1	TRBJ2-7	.	CASSPRAGQPYEQYF
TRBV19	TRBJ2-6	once	CASRWDRYSSGANVLTF
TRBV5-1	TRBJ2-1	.	CASSAPLAGGVYNEQFF
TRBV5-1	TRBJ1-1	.	CASSPSPESMNTEAFF
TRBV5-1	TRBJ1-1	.	CASSANFGGTEAFF
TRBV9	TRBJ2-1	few	CASSVEVASYEQFF
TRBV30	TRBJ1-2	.	CAWRGTGLDYGYTF
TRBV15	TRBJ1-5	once	CATSRDRGTGKDQPQHF
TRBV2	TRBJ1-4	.	CASTPDRGREKLFF
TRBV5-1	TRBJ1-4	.	CASSLFSTNEKLFF
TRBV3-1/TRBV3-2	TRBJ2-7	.	CASSQTGDYEQYF
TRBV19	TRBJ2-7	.	CAAKGEFGEQYF
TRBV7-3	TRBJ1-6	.	CASSLQGILGNSPLHF
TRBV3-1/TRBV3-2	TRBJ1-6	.	CASSDVQNSPLHF
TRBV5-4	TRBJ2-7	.	CASSTGLAGDEQYF
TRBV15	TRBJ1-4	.	CATSTNQREKLFF
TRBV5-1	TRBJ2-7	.	CASSLGGYEQYF
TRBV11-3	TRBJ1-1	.	CASSVSRDTEAFF